The present T cell receptor (beta chain) was sequenced within a study of cytomegalovirus exposure and HLA in healthy donors. The study's findings and limits: Listed as cytomegalovirus-associated were 150 or so TCR beta chains.

Trimming removed 2 bases at V and 8 bases at J, with 6 bases between. CDR3 length equals 11 residues. The germline V gene has CDR1 GTSNPN and CDR2 SVGIG (reference sequence). This clone was counted a single time. Its matching antigen is unknown. Primers for the PCR totalled 60 Vbeta and 13 Jbeta. Per the study methods: It was a later analysis that counted 75 million to 90 million unique TCR beta chains, of which some 9.9 million were shared. Measured with immunoSEQ multiplex PCR; TCRdb has only the in-frame clones, and not every one. That table furnishes V, J and clone size, whereas the DNA furnished D and trimming. The sample shows 85,000 to 130,000 clones, roughly 82% of them seen only once.

The chain has TRBV30 and TRBJ2-2, with D tentatively TRBD1 (5 bases). The sequence was collected from a woman aged 18-30 years in good health and CMV-seronegative. Sequencing was carried out using PBMCs. The CDR3 bases are TGTGCCTGGAGTCAGGGAGGGGAGCTGTTTTTT. It specifies CAWSQGGELFF.